This T cell receptor beta chain was sequenced for a study of shared clonotypes between healthy human individuals. Study-wide results and caveats: Sequencing depth was predicted to influence how clonotypes are shared among donors.

Germline V lookup: CDR1 SEHNR, CDR2 FQNEAQ (reference sequence). After removal of 4 bases from V and 8 bases from J, the junction contained 9 bases not matched to a gene. The CDR3 extends over 15 amino acids. The repertoire was sequenced with immunoSEQ multiplex PCR; TCRdb's copy has only in-frame clones and lacks some. The table includes 2,500,000 or so clones, about 90% detected once. A remark on this clone: Its cognate antigen is unknown.

Sequencing used naive CD4+ T cells from PBMCs. Subset reported: CD45RA+ positively selected. The TCR comes from a man aged 18 to 30 in good health. Some clones in this sample may be carry-over from other donors' samples. The V call is TRBV7-9, the J call TRBJ1-4; 8 bases align to TRBD1. CDR3 DNA: TGTGCCAGCAGCTCACCTGACAGGGGAGGGGAAAAACTGTTTTTT. Translated: CASSSPDRGGEKLFF.